The present entry profiles one T cell receptor (beta chain) with its context. Amplified TCR beta CDR3 regions derived from RNA transcripts. The primer set for the first-round RT-PCR of the TCR CDR3 was HTBI. Via MiXCR, TCRdb re-called the multiplex PCR reads, giving one row per CDR3 protein. This sample has roughly 570,000 distinct CDR3 sequences, with 40% to 55% found just once. Germline trimming cut 3 bases from V and 5 bases from J; bases unmatched to any gene: 6. CDR1 and CDR2 (germline): SQVTM, ANQGSEA. This CDR3 has 15 residues. These data originate in a study of T cells in Graves' hyperthyroidism and ophthalmopathy. Lactation, pregnancy, other autoimmune disease or uncontrolled infection led to exclusion of patients.

The clonotype comes from a woman aged 18-29 years with Graves' hyperthyroidism. Specimen: peripheral blood or thyroid tissue (not recorded which). This chain uses TRBV29-1 with TRBJ2-1; 11 bases align to TRBD2. DNA for the CDR3: TGCAGCGTTGAGTGGGGTAGCGGGAGGGACAATGAGCAGTTCTTC. It specifies CSVEWGSGRDNEQFF.